This T cell receptor (beta chain) is drawn from a study of OX40 agonist ivuxolimab in advanced cancers. On the study more broadly: Ivuxolimab is an agonistic anti-OX40 (CD134) antibody, and patients were treated with it. Cohort: around 79% men, mean age around 60, aged roughly 23 to 79.

Peripheral blood came from all dose cohorts at three timepoints. TCRdb's table, derived via immunoSEQ multiplex PCR, lists solely in-frame clones and lacks some. In the table there are approximately 99,000 clones, less than 90% of which are singletons. V gave up 2 bases and J gave up 2 bases, with 13 bases separating them. Germline loops: CDR1 SGHRS, CDR2 YFSETQ. The length of the CDR3 is 15 residues. The source of this sequence is an adult with an advanced solid tumor such as melanoma, head and neck, liver or kidney cancer. Sequences were derived from CD4+ or CD8+ T cells sorted from blood, sampled in a trial of the OX40 agonist ivuxolimab. The chain has TRBV5-1 and TRBJ2-5; D is perhaps TRBD1 (6 bases). This chain's CDR3 is CASSFLQDSQETQYF. DNA for the CDR3: TGCGCCAGCAGCTTCTTACAGGACAGTCAAGAGACCCAGTACTTC.